This TCR beta chain came from a study of shared clonotypes between healthy human individuals. TCRdb's copy holds only in-frame clones and misses some; the assay was immunoSEQ multiplex PCR. The repertoire holds about 2.3 million clones, with under 95% as singletons. This clone was observed a single time. In the same sample, other DNA sequences code for this CDR3. V trimming: 5 bases; J trimming: 8 bases; junction bases outside the gene matches: 7. CDR3 length equals 13 residues. Germline V gives CDR1 MNHEY, CDR2 SMNVEV (reference sequence). The chain joins TRBV27 to TRBJ1-2, with 8 bases that match TRBD1. The TCR was taken from a man aged 18 to 30 in good health. Some clones in this sample may be carry-over from other donors' samples. Sequencing input: naive CD4+ T cells from PBMCs. As to subset: CD45RA+ positively selected. CDR3 DNA sequence: TGTGCCAGCAGTCCCAGGGGGCTGTACGGCTACACCTTC. It translates to CASSPRGLYGYTF.